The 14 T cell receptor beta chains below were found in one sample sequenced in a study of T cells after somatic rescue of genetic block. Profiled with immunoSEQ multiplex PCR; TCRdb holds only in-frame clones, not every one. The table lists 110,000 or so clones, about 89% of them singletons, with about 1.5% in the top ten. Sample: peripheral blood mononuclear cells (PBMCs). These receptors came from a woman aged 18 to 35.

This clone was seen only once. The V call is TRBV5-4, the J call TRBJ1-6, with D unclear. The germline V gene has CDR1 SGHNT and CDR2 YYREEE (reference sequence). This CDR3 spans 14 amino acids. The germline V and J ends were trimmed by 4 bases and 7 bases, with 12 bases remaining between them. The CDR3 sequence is CASSKRTVNSPLHF. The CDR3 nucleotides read TGTGCCAGCAGCAAACGGACGGTGAATTCACCCCTCCACTTT.

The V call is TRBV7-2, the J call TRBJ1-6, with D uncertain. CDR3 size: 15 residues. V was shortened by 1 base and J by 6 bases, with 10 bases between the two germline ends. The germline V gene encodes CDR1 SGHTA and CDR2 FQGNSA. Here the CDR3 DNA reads TGTGCCAGCAGCTTAGACGACCGTGTTAATTCACCCCTCCACTTT. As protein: CASSLDDRVNSPLHF.

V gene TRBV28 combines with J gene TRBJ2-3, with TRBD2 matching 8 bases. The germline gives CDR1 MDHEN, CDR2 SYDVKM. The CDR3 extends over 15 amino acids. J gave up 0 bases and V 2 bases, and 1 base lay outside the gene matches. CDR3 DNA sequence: TGTGCCAGCAGTTTAGGACTAGCAAGCACAGATACGCAGTATTTT. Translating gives CASSLGLASTDTQYF.

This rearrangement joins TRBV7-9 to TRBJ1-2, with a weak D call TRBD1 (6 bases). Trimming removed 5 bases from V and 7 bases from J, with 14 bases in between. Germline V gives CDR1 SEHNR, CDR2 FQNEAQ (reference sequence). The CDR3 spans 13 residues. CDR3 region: CASSGPPGAGYTF. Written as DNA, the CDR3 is TGTGCCAGCAGCGGGCCCCCGGGGGCTGGCTACACCTTC.

DNA of the CDR3: TGCGCCAGCAGCCTGACTGGTAGCGGGGGGCCCACAGATACGCAGTATTTT. It codes for CASSLTGSGGPTDTQYF. This chain uses TRBV4-1 with TRBJ2-3; 10 nucleotides match TRBD2. This CDR3 is built from 17 residues. Germline V gene sequence: CDR1 MGHRA, CDR2 YSYEKL. After removal of 4 bases from V and 2 bases from J, the junction contained 9 bases not matched to a gene.

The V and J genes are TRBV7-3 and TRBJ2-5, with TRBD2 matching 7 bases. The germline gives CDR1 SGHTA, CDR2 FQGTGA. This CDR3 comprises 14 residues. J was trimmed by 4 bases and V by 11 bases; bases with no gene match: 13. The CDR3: CAPPSRGDGETQYF. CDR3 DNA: TGTGCCCCCCCTTCTCGGGGGGATGGAGAGACCCAGTACTTC. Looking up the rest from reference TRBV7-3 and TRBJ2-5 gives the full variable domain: GAGVSQTPSNKVTEKGKYVELRCDPISGHTALYWYRQSLGQGPEFLIYFQGTGAADDSGLPNDRFFAVRPEGSVSTLKIQRTERGDSAVYLCAPPSRGDGETQYFGPGTRLLVL.

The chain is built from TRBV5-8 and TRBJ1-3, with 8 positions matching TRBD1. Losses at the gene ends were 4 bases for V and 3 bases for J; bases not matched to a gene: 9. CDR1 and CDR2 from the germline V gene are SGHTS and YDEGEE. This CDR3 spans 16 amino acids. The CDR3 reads CASSQDPGTGGNTIYF. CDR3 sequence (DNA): TGTGCCAGCAGCCAAGATCCAGGGACAGGTGGAAACACCATATATTTT.

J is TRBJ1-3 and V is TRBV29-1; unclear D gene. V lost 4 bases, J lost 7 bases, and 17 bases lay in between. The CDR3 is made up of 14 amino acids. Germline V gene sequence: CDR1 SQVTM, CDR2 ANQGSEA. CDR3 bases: TGCAGCGTTGGGGCCGGTGCCCAAGGGAACACCATATATTTT. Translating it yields CSVGAGAQGNTIYF.

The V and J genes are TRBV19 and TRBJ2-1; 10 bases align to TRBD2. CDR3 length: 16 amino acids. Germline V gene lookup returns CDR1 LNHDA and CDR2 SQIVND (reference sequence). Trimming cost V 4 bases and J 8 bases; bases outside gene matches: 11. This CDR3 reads CASSRVAAGGRDEQFF. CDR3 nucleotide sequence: TGTGCCAGTAGTAGGGTGGCAGCGGGGGGGCGAGATGAGCAGTTCTTC.

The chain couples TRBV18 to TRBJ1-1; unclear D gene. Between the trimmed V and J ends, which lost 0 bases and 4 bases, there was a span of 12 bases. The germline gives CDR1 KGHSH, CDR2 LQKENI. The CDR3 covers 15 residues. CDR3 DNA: TGTGCCAGCTCACCACCGAGAACCGATGGCACTGAAGCTTTCTTT. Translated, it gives CASSPPRTDGTEAFF.

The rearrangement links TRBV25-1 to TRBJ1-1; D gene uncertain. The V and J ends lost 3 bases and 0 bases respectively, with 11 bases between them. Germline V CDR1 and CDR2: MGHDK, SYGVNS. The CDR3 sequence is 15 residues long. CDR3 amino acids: CASSEEGRVNTEAFF. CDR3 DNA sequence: TGTGCCAGCAGTGAGGAAGGAAGGGTGAACACTGAAGCTTTCTTT. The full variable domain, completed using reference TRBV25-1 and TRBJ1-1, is EADIYQTPRYLVIGTGKKITLECSQTMGHDKMYWYQQDPGMELHLIHYSYGVNSTEKGDLSSESTVSRIRTEHFPLTLESARPSHTSQYLCASSEEGRVNTEAFFGQGTRLTVV.

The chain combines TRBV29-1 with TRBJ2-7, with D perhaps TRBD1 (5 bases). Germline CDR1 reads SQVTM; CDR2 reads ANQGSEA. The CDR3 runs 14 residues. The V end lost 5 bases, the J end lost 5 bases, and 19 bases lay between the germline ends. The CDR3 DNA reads TGCAGCGTTCCCACCAGCTTGGGGCTCGACGAGCAGTACTTC. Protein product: CSVPTSLGLDEQYF.

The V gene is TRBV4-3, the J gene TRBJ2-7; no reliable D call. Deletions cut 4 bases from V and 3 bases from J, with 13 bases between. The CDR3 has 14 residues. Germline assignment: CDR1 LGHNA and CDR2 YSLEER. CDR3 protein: CASSPRGDGYEQYF. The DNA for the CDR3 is TGCGCCAGCAGCCCTCGTGGGGATGGCTACGAGCAGTACTTC.

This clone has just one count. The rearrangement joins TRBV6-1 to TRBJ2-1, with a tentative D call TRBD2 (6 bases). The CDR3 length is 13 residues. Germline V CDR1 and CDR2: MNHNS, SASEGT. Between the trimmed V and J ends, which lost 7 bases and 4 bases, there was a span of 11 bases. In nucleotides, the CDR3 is TGTGCCAGCAAAGGAGGGCTTTACAATGAGCAGTTCTTC. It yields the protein CASKGGLYNEQFF.